These T cell receptor beta chains were read from a single sample in a study of blood T cell repertoires in COVID-19. Assay used: immunoSEQ multiplex PCR; TCRdb lists only in-frame clones, some missing. In the table there are about 87,000 clones, approximately 80% of which are singletons. Sequencing input: peripheral blood. These receptor sequences come from a woman between 70 and 85 years old with acute or convalescent COVID-19. Each CDR3 is given with its conserved first and last residue. The order of the fields is D gene, J gene, V gene, clone size, CDR3 DNA, CDR3 protein. A D gene is named only where the DNA matches it firmly. Where a row states a size, it is once, few, many or the class of an expanded clone; other rows omit it.

D: NA; J: TRBJ2-5; V: TRBV12-3/TRBV12-4; size: NA; DNA: TGTGCCAGCAGACAGGGCGGAAAAGAGACCCAGTACTTC; CDR3: CASRQGGKETQYF
D: NA; J: TRBJ1-6; V: TRBV7-9; size: NA; DNA: TGTGCCAGCAGCGCCGGTTTGGTTAATTCACCCCTCCACTTT; CDR3: CASSAGLVNSPLHF
D: NA; J: TRBJ1-4; V: TRBV10-2; size: NA; DNA: TGCGCCAGCAGTGAGTCGGGCAGGGCTCAAAGCGAAAAACTGTTTTTT; CDR3: CASSESGRAQSEKLFF
D: NA; J: TRBJ1-6; V: TRBV11-2; size: NA; DNA: TGTGCCAGCAGCCCCCGGGACATAAGTAATTCACCCCTCCACTTT; CDR3: CASSPRDISNSPLHF
D: NA; J: TRBJ2-1; V: TRBV5-1; size: NA; DNA: TGCGCCAGCAGCTTGTTGACATACAATGAGCAGTTCTTC; CDR3: CASSLLTYNEQFF
D: NA; J: TRBJ1-1; V: TRBV10-3; size: NA; DNA: TGTGCCATCAGTAAGGACAGCTGGAACACTGAAGCTTTCTTT; CDR3: CAISKDSWNTEAFF
D: TRBD1; J: TRBJ2-3; V: TRBV15; size: NA; DNA: TGTGCCACCAGCCGAGGCGGCGCAGGGGGAGATACGCAGTATTTT; CDR3: CATSRGGAGGDTQYF
D: NA; J: TRBJ1-1; V: TRBV24-1; size: NA; DNA: TGTGCCACCAGTGAGGCGGGATTTGAAGCTTTCTTT; CDR3: CATSEAGFEAFF
D: NA; J: TRBJ1-1; V: TRBV20-1; size: few; DNA: TGCAGTGCTAGTGGTCCAGGAAACACTGAAGCTTTCTTT; CDR3: CSASGPGNTEAFF
D: NA; J: TRBJ1-2; V: TRBV12-3/TRBV12-4; size: NA; DNA: TGTGCCAGCAGTTTAGATAGGAGCTATGGCTACACCTTC; CDR3: CASSLDRSYGYTF
D: NA; J: TRBJ1-2; V: TRBV6-1; size: NA; DNA: TGTGCCAGCAGTGAGGGGGGGGACTTAAACAGTATAGGCGGCTACACCTTC; CDR3: CASSEGGDLNSIGGYTF
D: TRBD2; J: TRBJ2-5; V: TRBV5-1; size: few; DNA: TGCGCCAGCAGCTTCGTGGGGGGGAAGGAGACCCAGTACTTC; CDR3: CASSFVGGKETQYF
D: TRBD1; J: TRBJ1-5; V: TRBV4-1; size: NA; DNA: TGCGCCAGCAGCCGGGGAGAGGGGGCGCTTCAGCCCCAGCATTTT; CDR3: CASSRGEGALQPQHF
D: TRBD1; J: TRBJ2-5; V: TRBV7-8; size: once; DNA: TGTGCCAGCAGCCTTCGACAGGGGGTAGAGACCCAGTACTTC; CDR3: CASSLRQGVETQYF
D: NA; J: TRBJ1-6; V: TRBV2; size: NA; DNA: TGTGCCAGCAGTGATGGAGGGAGGGCGCCCCTCCACTTT; CDR3: CASSDGGRAPLHF
D: NA; J: TRBJ1-2; V: TRBV5-6; size: few; DNA: TGTGCCAGCAGCTTGTCCGGGACAAGCTATGTGGGCTACACCTTC; CDR3: CASSLSGTSYVGYTF
D: TRBD1; J: TRBJ1-1; V: TRBV4-1; size: NA; DNA: TGCGCCAGCAGCCCACAGGGGGCTGGAAACACTGAAGCTTTCTTT; CDR3: CASSPQGAGNTEAFF
D: NA; J: TRBJ1-2; V: TRBV18; size: NA; DNA: TGTGCCAGCTCACCCACAGGGAAGGACTATGGCTACACCTTC; CDR3: CASSPTGKDYGYTF
D: NA; J: TRBJ2-5; V: TRBV7-2; size: NA; DNA: TGTGCCAGCAGCGCAACAGTTCAAGAGACCCAGTACTTC; CDR3: CASSATVQETQYF
D: TRBD1; J: TRBJ1-6; V: TRBV6-5; size: NA; DNA: TGTGCCAGCGGCAGGGGGGATACCTATAATTCACCCCTCCACTTT; CDR3: CASGRGDTYNSPLHF
D: NA; J: TRBJ1-2; V: TRBV11-2; size: NA; DNA: TGTGCCAGCAGGACGGGGGACGGCGCTTCTCTAGCCTACACCTTC; CDR3: CASRTGDGASLAYTF
D: TRBD1; J: TRBJ1-1; V: TRBV6-6; size: few; DNA: TGTGCCAGCAGTCACGGACAGGGGTTTGAAGCTTTCTTT; CDR3: CASSHGQGFEAFF
D: NA; J: TRBJ1-2; V: TRBV30; size: NA; DNA: TGTGCCTCACGGAGTGAGGGGGACTATGGCTACACCTTC; CDR3: CASRSEGDYGYTF
D: TRBD1; J: TRBJ1-1; V: TRBV11-3; size: few; DNA: TGTGCCAGCAGCCCGGGACAGGGGGAGACGAACACTGAAGCTTTCTTT; CDR3: CASSPGQGETNTEAFF
D: NA; J: TRBJ2-6; V: TRBV9; size: once; DNA: TGTGCCAGCAGCGTATTCAGGGAAGACGTCCTGACTTTC; CDR3: CASSVFREDVLTF
D: NA; J: TRBJ2-1; V: TRBV5-1; size: NA; DNA: TGCGCCAGCAGCCTGGACCTGGTGAGTGAGCAGTTCTTC; CDR3: CASSLDLVSEQFF
D: NA; J: TRBJ1-1; V: TRBV6-5; size: NA; DNA: TGTGCCAGCATGATACGTAGTCTTAGCACTGAAGCTTTCTTT; CDR3: CASMIRSLSTEAFF
D: NA; J: TRBJ1-1; V: TRBV5-1; size: NA; DNA: TGCGCCAGCAGCTTCGGGGGACGGGGGAACACTGAAGCTTTCTTT; CDR3: CASSFGGRGNTEAFF
D: TRBD2; J: TRBJ2-4; V: TRBV4-2; size: NA; DNA: TGTGCCAGCAGCCAAGAAGGGCGGGGGGGCTTTATTCAGTACTTC; CDR3: CASSQEGRGGFIQYF
D: NA; J: TRBJ1-1; V: TRBV30; size: NA; DNA: TGTGCCTGGAGTGTAGGAGGGGAAGGGGCTTTCTTT; CDR3: CAWSVGGEGAFF
D: TRBD1; J: TRBJ2-2; V: TRBV7-8; size: NA; DNA: TGTGCCAGCAGCTTTCGACAGGGGAACACCGGGGAGCTGTTTTTT; CDR3: CASSFRQGNTGELFF
D: TRBD2; J: TRBJ2-2; V: TRBV3-1/TRBV3-2; size: NA; DNA: TGTGCCCGCAGCCCTGCCCTGCTAGCGGGGGGGGTAACCGGGGAGGAGCTGTTTTTT; CDR3: CARSPALLAGGVTGEELFF
D: TRBD2; J: TRBJ2-1; V: TRBV11-2; size: NA; DNA: TGTGCCAGCAGCTTAACTAGCGGGGGATACAATGAGCAGTTCTTC; CDR3: CASSLTSGGYNEQFF
D: NA; J: TRBJ2-7; V: TRBV7-2; size: few; DNA: TGTGCCAGCAGCTGGCGTGGGCCCGAGCAGTACTTC; CDR3: CASSWRGPEQYF
D: NA; J: TRBJ1-5; V: TRBV2; size: NA; DNA: TGTGCCAGCAGTGCAGGGTTTAGGAATCAGCCCCAGCATTTT; CDR3: CASSAGFRNQPQHF
D: NA; J: TRBJ2-1; V: TRBV6-5; size: NA; DNA: TGTGCCAGCACCGAGGGTGGCCTGTATGAGCAGTTCTTC; CDR3: CASTEGGLYEQFF
D: NA; J: TRBJ2-1; V: TRBV18; size: NA; DNA: TGTGCCAGCTCCCTAGCCGAGTCCTCCTACAATGAGCAGTTCTTC; CDR3: CASSLAESSYNEQFF
D: TRBD2; J: TRBJ2-5; V: TRBV3-1/TRBV3-2; size: NA; DNA: TGTGCCAGCAGCCAACCGGGACTAGCGACCGGAGAGACCCAGTACTTC; CDR3: CASSQPGLATGETQYF
D: NA; J: TRBJ1-3; V: TRBV20-1; size: NA; DNA: TGCAGTGCTAGTGGGGGGGGGTGGACCCCGAGCTCTGGAAACACCATATATTTT; CDR3: CSASGGGWTPSSGNTIYF
D: TRBD1; J: TRBJ2-7; V: TRBV29-1; size: once; DNA: TGCAGCGTCCAAAAAGTGAGGCAGGGGGCCCCCATCGAGCAGTACTTC; CDR3: CSVQKVRQGAPIEQYF